Following are 12 T cell receptor beta chains from one sample sequenced in a study of blood T cell repertoires in COVID-19. The data were produced by immunoSEQ multiplex PCR, yet TCRdb's version contains in-frame clones alone and is incomplete. This table has 200,000 to 300,000 clones, roughly 84% appearing once. Specimen: peripheral blood. The source is a human donor in a cohort sampled during active COVID-19.

This clone was counted between two and nine times. The chain employs TRBV2 and TRBJ1-2, with D maybe TRBD1 (5 bases). Trimming removed 2 bases at V and 4 bases at J, with 11 bases between. The CDR3 runs 14 residues. Germline lookup yields CDR1 SNHLY and CDR2 FYNNEI. CDR3 coding DNA: TGTGCCAGCAGTGAACTGGGGGGTAGCTATGGCTACACCTTC. Translating gives CASSELGGSYGYTF.

This chain joins TRBV7-2 and TRBJ2-1; 8 nucleotides line up with TRBD1. The CDR3 has 14 amino acids. CDR1 is SGHTA, CDR2 FQGNSA, per germline. J was trimmed by 2 bases and V by 8 bases; bases with no gene match: 5. The CDR3 DNA reads TGTGCCAGCGGTGGCAGGGGGCCCTACAATGAGCAGTTCTTC. Residues: CASGGRGPYNEQFF.

As concerns this clone: The same CDR3 can be traced to other DNA sequences in this sample. The rearrangement uses TRBV5-1 and TRBJ2-5, with D unresolved. This CDR3 has 12 residues. Trimming pared 0 bases from V and 5 bases from J, leaving 5 bases between. Germline-derived CDR1 and CDR2 are SGHRS and YFSETQ. As DNA, the CDR3 is TGCGCCAGCAGCTTGGCCGGGGAGACCCAGTACTTC. Its protein is CASSLAGETQYF.

The V gene is TRBV5-6, the J gene TRBJ1-2, with 8 nucleotides matching TRBD1. V shed 3 bases and J 6 bases; nucleotides not matched to a gene: 7. Germline loops: CDR1 SGHDT, CDR2 YYEEEE. The CDR3 sequence is 14 residues long. The CDR3 DNA reads TGTGCCAGCAGCTACCAGGGGGCTCGGCATGGCTACACCTTC. Its protein is CASSYQGARHGYTF.

This clone came up a few times. The chain recombines TRBV28 with TRBJ2-1; maybe TRBD2 (5 bases). CDR3 length equals 17 residues. The germline V gene has CDR1 MDHEN and CDR2 SYDVKM. The ends were cut back, 3 bases at V and 0 bases at J, with 15 bases in the middle. CDR3 DNA: TGTGCCAGCAGTTTCCTTTCCCGGGGTAGCTCCTACAATGAGCAGTTCTTC. Amino acids: CASSFLSRGSSYNEQFF.

The genes are TRBV5-4 and TRBJ1-2, with D maybe TRBD1 (5 bases). Trimming cost V 4 bases and J 1 base, with 11 bases left between them. The V gene's germline CDR1 is SGHNT and CDR2 YYREEE (reference sequence). This CDR3 spans 14 amino acids. The DNA for the CDR3 is TGTGCCAGCAGCCCGGGGGGGGTTAACTATGGCTACACCTTC. Encoded protein: CASSPGGVNYGYTF.

The gene calls are TRBV18 and TRBJ2-2; a weak D match, TRBD1 (6 bases). Trimming removed 1 base from V and 0 bases from J, with 9 bases in between. CDR1 is KGHSH, CDR2 LQKENI, per germline. This CDR3 has 16 amino acids. This chain's CDR3 is CASSPLQGANTGELFF. CDR3 DNA sequence: TGTGCCAGCTCACCACTACAGGGCGCGAACACCGGGGAGCTGTTTTTT.

This sequence joins TRBV3-1 (or the pseudogene TRBV3-2) and TRBJ2-5; TRBD2 matches at 10 bases. Germline CDR1 reads LGHDT; CDR2 reads YNNKEL (reference sequence). V lost 1 base, J lost 5 bases, and 10 bases stayed unmatched. The length of the CDR3 is 17 residues. The CDR3 here is CASSQAELAGERETQYF. The CDR3 nucleotides are TGTGCCAGCAGCCAAGCTGAGCTAGCGGGGGAGAGGGAGACCCAGTACTTC.

CDR3 bases: TGTGCCAGCAGCTTAAGGCGGACAGGACCCTACGAGCAGTACTTC. Protein product: CASSLRRTGPYEQYF. The rearrangement joins TRBV7-8 to TRBJ2-7; 7 nucleotides line up with TRBD1. Germline values: CDR1 SGHVS, CDR2 FQNEAQ. V shed 2 bases, J shed 2 bases, and the junction held 6 bases outside the gene matches. This CDR3 contains 15 residues.

This chain connects TRBV19 to TRBJ1-2; no clear D gene. Germline loops: CDR1 LNHDA, CDR2 SQIVND (reference sequence). Trimming pared 5 bases from V and 2 bases from J, leaving 15 bases between. The CDR3 covers 15 residues. CDR3 DNA: TGTGCCAGTAGTTCACCAGGCACTTTCAACTATGGCTACACCTTC. It yields the protein CASSSPGTFNYGYTF.

The chain recombines TRBV11-2 with TRBJ2-3, with 9 bases identical to TRBD1. Looked up from germline, CDR1 is SGHAT and CDR2 is FQNNGV. The CDR3 loop spans 15 amino acids. V lost 3 bases, J lost 0 bases, and 1 base stayed unmatched. DNA of the CDR3: TGTGCCAGCAGCTTGACAGGGGGAAGCACAGATACGCAGTATTTT. This codes for CASSLTGGSTDTQYF.

This clone came up a few times. The J gene is TRBJ2-7, the V gene TRBV13; a possible D gene is TRBD1 (6 bases). The germline V gene has CDR1 PRHDT and CDR2 FYEKMQ (reference sequence). CDR3 size: 13 residues. V was shortened by 1 base and J by 7 bases, with 11 bases between the two germline ends. CDR3 DNA: TGTGCCAGCAGCTTAGTGGGGGCAGCTGAGCAGTACTTC. Translating it yields CASSLVGAAEQYF.